Shown below are 24 T cell receptor beta chains from a single sample sequenced in a study of blood T cells in healthy people across ages. With a J-beta primer mix and a sample-barcoded 5' primer, a second PCR ran roughly 6 to 12 cycles. In TCRdb, the 5' RACE reads were re-called with MiXCR into one record per CDR3 protein. The table includes fewer than 800,000 distinct CDR3 sequences, just under 25% detected once. These records were also assigned to another study, of T cells of mothers and their children.

The sequenced sample consisted of blood. These receptors were collected from a boy aged 5-17 years in good health.

The chain uses TRBV25-1 and TRBJ1-4, with D possibly TRBD1 on 5 matching bases. The CDR3 spans 18 residues. V lost 1 base to trimming and J lost 7 bases, with 22 bases between them. Germline V gene lookup returns CDR1 MGHDK and CDR2 SYGVNS. The CDR3 sequence is CASSEFLGGTGAAEKLFF. CDR3 nucleotides: TGTGCCAGCAGTGAATTTTTGGGAGGGACCGGGGCGGCTGAAAAACTGTTTTTT. Using reference TRBV25-1 and TRBJ1-4 for the parts outside the CDR3, the full variable domain is EADIYQTPRYLVIGTGKKITLECSQTMGHDKMYWYQQDPGMELHLIHYSYGVNSTEKGDLSSESTVSRIRTEHFPLTLESARPSHTSQYLCASSEFLGGTGAAEKLFFGSGTQLSVL.

V gene TRBV20-1 combines with J gene TRBJ2-5; D is ambiguous. V dropped 0 bases and J dropped 2 bases, with 10 bases sitting between them. Germline CDR1 reads DFQATT; CDR2 reads SNEGSKA (reference sequence). This CDR3 spans 14 amino acids. The DNA for the CDR3 is TGCAGTGCTAGAGATCTGGCAGATCAAGAGACCCAGTACTTC. Encoded protein: CSARDLADQETQYF.

This clonotype has a handful of counts. The chain couples TRBV3-1 to TRBJ2-5; no definite D call. The J call may be mistaken, given a closer DNA end match to TRBJ2-7. The germline gives CDR1 LGHDT, CDR2 YNNKEL (reference sequence). The CDR3 covers 15 residues. The CDR3 region is CASSQDLGRTYEQYF. For the CDR3, the DNA is TGTGCCAGCAGCCAAGATCTTGGCAGAACCTACGAGCAGTACTTC.

CDR3 loop: CASAPGNGNTIYF. CDR3 sequence (DNA): TGTGCCAGCGCCCCGGGCAACGGAAACACCATATATTTT. The rearrangement links TRBV25-1 to TRBJ1-3, with D unresolved. The CDR3 has 13 amino acids. Germline-derived CDR1 and CDR2 are MGHDK and SYGVNS. V was clipped by 8 bases and J by 4 bases, with 12 bases between them.

A few counts support this clonotype. The CDR3 region has the DNA TGCACCTTTATCTCCGGGACAGGGGACAATGAGCAGTTCTTC. Its translation is CTFISGTGDNEQFF. V and J are TRBV29-1 and TRBJ2-1; 10 nucleotides match TRBD1. CDR1 is SQVTM and CDR2 is ANQGSEA in the germline V gene. The CDR3 is 14 residues long.

The rearrangement links TRBV7-9 to TRBJ1-2; D is uncertain. Germline V gene lookup returns CDR1 SEHNR and CDR2 FQNEAQ (reference sequence). This CDR3 has 15 residues. The V and J ends lost 0 bases and 0 bases respectively, with 8 bases between them. CDR3 residues: CASSLAGDPNYGYTF. CDR3 coding DNA: TGTGCCAGCAGCTTAGCGGGAGACCCTAACTATGGCTACACCTTC.

This clonotype occurred a few times. This rearrangement joins TRBV6-2 or TRBV6-3 to TRBJ2-5, with D possibly TRBD2 on 6 matching bases. V lost 6 bases and J lost 5, with 25 bases in between. The CDR3 has 17 residues. CDR1 MNHEY and CDR2 SVGEGT come from the germline V gene. The CDR3 loop is CASRTTSTSLGFETQYF. Written as DNA, the CDR3 is TGTGCCAGCAGAACGACCTCGACTAGTTTAGGTTTTGAGACCCAGTACTTC.

This clonotype was seen more than once but under ten times. The chain combines TRBV4-1 with TRBJ2-1; D not resolved. The CDR3 extends over 14 amino acids. V dropped 3 bases and J dropped 4 bases, with 10 bases sitting between them. In germline, CDR1 is MGHRA, CDR2 YSYEKL. CDR3 loop: CASSQPLTYNEQFF. CDR3 nucleotide sequence: TGCGCCAGCAGCCAGCCGCTCACATACAATGAGCAGTTCTTC.

The chain joins TRBV10-3 to TRBJ1-4, with TRBD1 matching 8 bases. CDR3 length: 15 residues. V trimming: 2 bases; J trimming: 8 bases; junction bases outside the gene matches: 7. The V gene's germline CDR1 is ENHRY and CDR2 SYGVKD. CDR3 sequence reads: CAISEETGASEKLFF. In DNA, the CDR3 is TGTGCCATCAGTGAGGAGACAGGGGCCAGCGAAAAACTGTTTTTT.

The chain is built from TRBV7-9 and TRBJ2-1; 7 nucleotides align to TRBD2. Trimming cost V 5 bases and J 2 bases; bases outside gene matches: 6. Germline-derived CDR1 and CDR2 are SEHNR and FQNEAQ (reference sequence). This CDR3 comprises 15 residues. The CDR3 spells CASSPQRGTYNEQFF. CDR3 DNA: TGTGCCAGCAGCCCCCAGCGGGGAACCTACAATGAGCAGTTCTTC.

The genes are TRBV28 and TRBJ2-7, with 11 bases identical to TRBD1. Germline V gene lookup returns CDR1 MDHEN and CDR2 SYDVKM. This CDR3 spans 18 amino acids. V was pared by 3 bases and J by 3 bases, with 13 bases of the junction left unmatched. CDR3 sequence reads: CASSFLGGQGGPFYEQYF. As DNA, the CDR3 is TGTGCCAGCAGTTTTTTAGGGGGACAGGGGGGTCCGTTCTACGAGCAGTACTTC.

This chain uses TRBV9 with TRBJ2-2; D ambiguous. Per the germline V gene, CDR1 is SGDLS and CDR2 is YYNGEE. The V end was cut by 0 bases, the J end by 3 bases, with 3 bases between. The CDR3 contains 13 residues. This chain's CDR3 is CASSVEDTGELFF. Written as DNA, the CDR3 is TGTGCCAGCAGCGTAGAAGACACCGGGGAGCTGTTTTTT.

V usage is TRBV7-8 and J usage is TRBJ2-7, with D uncertain. The CDR3 length is 16 residues. V lost 2 bases to trimming and J lost 6 bases, with 20 bases between them. CDR1 and CDR2 from the germline V gene are SGHVS and FQNEAQ. The CDR3 region has the DNA TGTGCCAGCAGCTTATTAGGCAACACCGGATATGGCGAGCAGTACTTC. It yields the protein CASSLLGNTGYGEQYF.

This clonotype was counted a few times. This rearrangement joins TRBV13 to TRBJ2-7; unclear D gene. Germline CDR1 PRHDT, CDR2 FYEKMQ (reference sequence). CDR3 size: 16 residues. V lost 0 bases and J lost 5, with 17 bases in between. DNA of the CDR3: TGTGCCAGCAGCTTAGGCATGGCGGCGCCACCCCACGAGCAGTACTTC. This translates into CASSLGMAAPPHEQYF.

The chain carries TRBV28 and TRBJ2-5, with a tentative D call TRBD2 (5 bases). The J call could be wrong; TRBJ2-7 is a better fit for the DNA end. The CDR3 has 14 amino acids. Looked up from germline, CDR1 is MDHEN and CDR2 is SYDVKM. CDR3 DNA: TGTGCCAGCAGTTTGGCCGGGATCCTCTACGAGCAGTACTTC. Its protein is CASSLAGILYEQYF.

This clonotype was observed a handful of times. V gene TRBV12-3 or TRBV12-4 combines with J gene TRBJ1-2; 9 bases fit TRBD1. V shed 2 bases and J 8 bases; nucleotides not matched to a gene: 6. This CDR3 is 14 amino acids long. The CDR3 DNA sequence: TGTGCCAGCAGTTTATCGGGACAGGGATCGGGCTACACCTTC. Translating it yields CASSLSGQGSGYTF.

V gene TRBV28 combines with J gene TRBJ2-1, with 10 bases aligning to TRBD2. Trimming cost V 2 bases and J 10 bases; bases outside gene matches: 23. Germline CDR1 is MDHEN and CDR2 is SYDVKM. This CDR3 comprises 20 residues. This CDR3 reads CASSLPQAPSGSLGYSEQFF. CDR3 nucleotides: TGTGCCAGCAGTTTACCCCAAGCCCCTAGCGGGAGCCTTGGTTACAGCGAGCAGTTCTTC.

This clonotype was seen only a few times. The gene calls are TRBV28 and TRBJ2-4; D is possibly TRBD1 (7 bases). V was trimmed by 1 base and J by 8 bases, leaving 21 bases between them. The CDR3 spans 17 residues. Germline V gene data show CDR1 as MDHEN and CDR2 as SYDVKM. The CDR3 reads CASSLLVTGASGDIQYF. CDR3 sequence (DNA): TGTGCCAGCAGTTTATTAGTTACAGGGGCGTCGGGGGACATTCAGTACTTC.

This clonotype has just a few counts. This chain connects TRBV13 to TRBJ2-1; a weak D match, TRBD1 (5 bases). In germline, CDR1 is PRHDT, CDR2 FYEKMQ (reference sequence). CDR3 length equals 16 residues. The V end was cut by 0 bases, the J end by 0 bases, with 9 bases between. CDR3 in DNA: TGTGCCAGCAGCTTAGGGGGCGACAGCTCCTACAATGAGCAGTTCTTC. Translated: CASSLGGDSSYNEQFF.

This clonotype has a handful of counts. V gene TRBV7-2 combines with J gene TRBJ2-7, with 11 bases that match TRBD2. Germline trimming cut 2 bases from V and 0 bases from J; bases unmatched to any gene: 12. The germline gives CDR1 SGHTA, CDR2 FQGNSA. The CDR3 sequence is 19 residues long. The CDR3 DNA reads as TGTGCCAGCAGCTTAAGGGCTAGCGGGGGGCGACTGAGCTCCTACGAGCAGTACTTC. Protein product: CASSLRASGGRLSSYEQYF.

This clonotype was observed many times. The junction does not match germline at one end; this may be a read error. The V and J genes are TRBV6-1 and TRBJ2-1, with 11 bases identical to TRBD2. Germline values: CDR1 MNHNS, CDR2 SASEGT. The CDR3 spans 15 residues. The CDR3 spells CASSELAGGYNEQFF. The CDR3 coding sequence is TGCGCCAGCAGCGAGCTAGCGGGGGGATACAATGAGCAGTTCTTC.

This clonotype came up many times. The chain uses TRBV15 and TRBJ2-5; D call uncertain. The V end was cut by 0 bases, the J end by 4 bases, with 6 bases between. This CDR3 has 13 residues. Looked up from germline, CDR1 is LNHNV and CDR2 is YYDKDF (reference sequence). CDR3 residues: CATSRDGSETQYF. For the CDR3, the DNA is TGTGCCACCAGCAGAGATGGGTCAGAGACCCAGTACTTC.

The table lists this clonotype with a few counts. The chain is built from TRBV27 and TRBJ2-7, with D possibly matching TRBD2 (7 bases). The V gene's germline CDR1 is MNHEY and CDR2 SMNVEV (reference sequence). The ends were cut back, 7 bases at V and 1 base at J, with 14 bases in the middle. The CDR3 sequence is 14 residues long. CDR3 sequence: CASKWGGVSYEQYF. The CDR3 DNA sequence: TGTGCCAGCAAGTGGGGGGGCGTTTCCTACGAGCAGTACTTC.

The rearrangement links TRBV12-5 to TRBJ1-4; 10 bases align to TRBD1. Germline V gene data show CDR1 as LGHNT and CDR2 as FRNRAP. The CDR3 runs 15 residues. Trimming took 6 bases from V and 8 from J; bases not matched to a gene: 9. The CDR3 reads CASGVAGTGEEKLFF. CDR3 bases: TGTGCTAGTGGCGTCGCCGGGACAGGGGAAGAAAAACTGTTTTTT.